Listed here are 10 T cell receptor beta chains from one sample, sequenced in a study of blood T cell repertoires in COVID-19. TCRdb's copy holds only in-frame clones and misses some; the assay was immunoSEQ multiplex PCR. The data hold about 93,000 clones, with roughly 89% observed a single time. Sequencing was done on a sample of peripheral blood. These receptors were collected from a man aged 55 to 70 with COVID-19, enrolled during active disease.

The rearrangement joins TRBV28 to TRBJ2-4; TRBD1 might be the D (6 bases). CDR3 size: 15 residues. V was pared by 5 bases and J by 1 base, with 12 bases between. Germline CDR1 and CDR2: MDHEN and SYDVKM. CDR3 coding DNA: TGTGCCAGCAGTGCCGAACAGGGCGCCAAAAACATTCAGTACTTC. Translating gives CASSAEQGAKNIQYF.

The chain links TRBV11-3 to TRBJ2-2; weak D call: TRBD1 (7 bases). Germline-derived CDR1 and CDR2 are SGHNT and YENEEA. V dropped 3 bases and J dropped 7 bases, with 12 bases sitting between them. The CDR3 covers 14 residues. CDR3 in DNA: TGTGCCAGCAGCTTCGGAGGGGGCCTCGGGGAGCTGTTTTTT. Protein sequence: CASSFGGGLGELFF.

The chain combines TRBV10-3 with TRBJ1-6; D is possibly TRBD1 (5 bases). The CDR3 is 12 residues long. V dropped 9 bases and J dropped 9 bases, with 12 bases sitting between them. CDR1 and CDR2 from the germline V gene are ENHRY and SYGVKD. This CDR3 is CAISGQGSPLHF. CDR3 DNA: TGTGCCATTTCCGGCCAGGGTTCACCCCTCCACTTT.

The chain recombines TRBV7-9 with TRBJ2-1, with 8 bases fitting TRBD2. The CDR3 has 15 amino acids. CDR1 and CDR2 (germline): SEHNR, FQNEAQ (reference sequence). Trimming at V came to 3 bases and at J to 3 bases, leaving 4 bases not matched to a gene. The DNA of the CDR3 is TGTGCCAGCAGCTTCGGACTAGCAGACTACAATGAGCAGTTCTTC. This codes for CASSFGLADYNEQFF. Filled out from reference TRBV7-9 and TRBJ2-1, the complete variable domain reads DTGVSQNPRHKITKRGQNVTFRCDPISEHNRLYWYRQTLGQGPEFLTYFQNEAQLEKSRLLSDRFSAERPKGSFSTLEIQRTEQGDSAMYLCASSFGLADYNEQFFGPGTRLTVL.

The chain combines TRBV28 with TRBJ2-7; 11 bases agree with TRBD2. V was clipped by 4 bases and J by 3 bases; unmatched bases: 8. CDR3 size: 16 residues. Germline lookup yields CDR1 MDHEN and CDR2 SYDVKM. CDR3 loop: CASSSGGTSGSYEQYF. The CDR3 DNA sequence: TGTGCCAGCAGTTCGGGGGGCACTAGCGGGAGCTACGAGCAGTACTTC.

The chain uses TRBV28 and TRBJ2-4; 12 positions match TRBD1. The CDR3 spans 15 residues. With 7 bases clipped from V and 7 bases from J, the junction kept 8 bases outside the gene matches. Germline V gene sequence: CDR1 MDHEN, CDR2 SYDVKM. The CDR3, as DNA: TGTGCCAGCACCTCGGTGGGGACAGGGGGCAACATTCAGTACTTC. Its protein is CASTSVGTGGNIQYF. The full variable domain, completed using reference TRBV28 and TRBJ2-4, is DVKVTQSSRYLVKRTGEKVFLECVQDMDHENMFWYRQDPGLGLRLIYFSYDVKMKEKGDIPEGYSVSREKKERFSLILESASTNQTSMYLCASTSVGTGGNIQYFGAGTRLSVL.

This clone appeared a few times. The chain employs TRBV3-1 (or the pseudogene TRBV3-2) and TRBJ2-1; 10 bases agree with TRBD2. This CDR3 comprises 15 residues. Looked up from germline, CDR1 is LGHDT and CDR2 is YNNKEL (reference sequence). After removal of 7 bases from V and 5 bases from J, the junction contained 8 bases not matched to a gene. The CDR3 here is CASTIAGGPHNEQFF. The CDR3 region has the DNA TGTGCCAGCACTATAGCGGGAGGACCCCACAATGAGCAGTTCTTC.

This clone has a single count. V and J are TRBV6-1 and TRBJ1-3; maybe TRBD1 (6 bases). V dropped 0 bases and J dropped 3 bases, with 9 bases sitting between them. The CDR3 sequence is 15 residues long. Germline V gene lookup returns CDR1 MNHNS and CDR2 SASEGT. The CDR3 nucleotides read TGTGCCAGCAGTGAAGCTCTGGACAGTGGAAACACCATATATTTT. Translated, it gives CASSEALDSGNTIYF.

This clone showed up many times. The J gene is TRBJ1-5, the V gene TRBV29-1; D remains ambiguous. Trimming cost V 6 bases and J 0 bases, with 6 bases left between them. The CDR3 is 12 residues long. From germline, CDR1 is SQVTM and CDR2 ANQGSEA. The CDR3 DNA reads TGCAGCGTCACAAATAGCAATCAGCCCCAGCATTTT. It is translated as CSVTNSNQPQHF.

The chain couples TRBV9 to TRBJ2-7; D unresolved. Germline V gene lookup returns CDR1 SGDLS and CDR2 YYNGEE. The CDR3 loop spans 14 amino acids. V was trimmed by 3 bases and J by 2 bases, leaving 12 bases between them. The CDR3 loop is CASSATGNTYEQYF. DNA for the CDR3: TGTGCCAGCAGCGCCACGGGTAACACCTACGAGCAGTACTTC.